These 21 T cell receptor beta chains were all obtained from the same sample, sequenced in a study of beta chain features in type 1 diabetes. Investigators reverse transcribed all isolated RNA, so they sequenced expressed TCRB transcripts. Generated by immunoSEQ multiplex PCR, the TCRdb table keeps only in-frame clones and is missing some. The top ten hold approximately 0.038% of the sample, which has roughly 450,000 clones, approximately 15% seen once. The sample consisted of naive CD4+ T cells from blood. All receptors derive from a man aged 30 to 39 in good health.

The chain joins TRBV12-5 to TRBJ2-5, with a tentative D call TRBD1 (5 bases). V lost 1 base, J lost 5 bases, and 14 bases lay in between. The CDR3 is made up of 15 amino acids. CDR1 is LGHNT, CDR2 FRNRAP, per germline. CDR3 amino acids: CASGLGQLLGETQYF. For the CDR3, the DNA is TGTGCTAGTGGTTTGGGACAGCTCCTCGGGGAGACCCAGTACTTC.

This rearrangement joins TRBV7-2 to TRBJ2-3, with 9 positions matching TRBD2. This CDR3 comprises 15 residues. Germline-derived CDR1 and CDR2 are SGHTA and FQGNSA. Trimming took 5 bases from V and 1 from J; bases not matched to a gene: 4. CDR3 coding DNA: TGTGCCAGCAGCCCCAAGCGGGGGGGCACAGATACGCAGTATTTT. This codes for CASSPKRGGTDTQYF.

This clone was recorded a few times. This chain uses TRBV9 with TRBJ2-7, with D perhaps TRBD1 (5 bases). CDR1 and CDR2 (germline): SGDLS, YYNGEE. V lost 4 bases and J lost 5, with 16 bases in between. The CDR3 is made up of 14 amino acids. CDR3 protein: CASSSRQPRNEQYV. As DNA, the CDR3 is TGTGCCAGCAGCTCCCGACAGCCTCGAAACGAGCAGTACGTC.

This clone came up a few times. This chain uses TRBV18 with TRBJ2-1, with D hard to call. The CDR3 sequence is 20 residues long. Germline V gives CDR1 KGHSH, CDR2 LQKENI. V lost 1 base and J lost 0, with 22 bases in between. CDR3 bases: TGTGCCAGCTCACCACGGAAAAGCGAATCGGCTTTTAGCTCCTACAATGAGCAGTTCTTC. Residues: CASSPRKSESAFSSYNEQFF.

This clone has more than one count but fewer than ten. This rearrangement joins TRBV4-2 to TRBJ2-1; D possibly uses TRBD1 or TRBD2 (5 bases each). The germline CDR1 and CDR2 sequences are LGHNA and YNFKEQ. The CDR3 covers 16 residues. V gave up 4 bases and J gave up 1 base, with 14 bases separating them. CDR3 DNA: TGTGCCAGCAGCCCCCGTGGGGGTCGATCCTACAATGAGCAGTTCTTC. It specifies CASSPRGGRSYNEQFF.

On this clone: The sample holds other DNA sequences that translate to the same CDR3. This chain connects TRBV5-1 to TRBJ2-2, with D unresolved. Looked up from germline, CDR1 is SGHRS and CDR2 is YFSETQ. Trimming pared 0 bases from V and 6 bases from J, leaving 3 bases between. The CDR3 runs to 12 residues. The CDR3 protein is CASSLEAGELFF. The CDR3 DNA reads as TGCGCCAGCAGCTTGGAAGCCGGGGAGCTGTTTTTT.

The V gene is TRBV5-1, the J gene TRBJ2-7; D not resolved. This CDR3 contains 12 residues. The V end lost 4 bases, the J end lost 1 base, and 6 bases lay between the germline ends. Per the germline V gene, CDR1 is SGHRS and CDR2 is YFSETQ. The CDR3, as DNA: TGCGCCAGCAGCACGGATTCCTACGAGCAGTACTTC. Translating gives CASSTDSYEQYF.

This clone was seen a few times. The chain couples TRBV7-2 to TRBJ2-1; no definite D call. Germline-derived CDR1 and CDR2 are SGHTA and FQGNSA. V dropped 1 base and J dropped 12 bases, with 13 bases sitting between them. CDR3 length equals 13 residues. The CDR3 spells CASSLEKYSGQFF. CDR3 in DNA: TGTGCCAGCAGCTTAGAGAAGTACTCTGGGCAGTTCTTC.

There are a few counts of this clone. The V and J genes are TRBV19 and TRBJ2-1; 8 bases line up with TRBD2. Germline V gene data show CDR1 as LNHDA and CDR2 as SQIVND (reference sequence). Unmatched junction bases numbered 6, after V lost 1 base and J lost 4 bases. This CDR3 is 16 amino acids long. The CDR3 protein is CASSIGTGGFYNEQFF. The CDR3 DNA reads TGTGCCAGTAGTATAGGAACGGGAGGGTTTTACAATGAGCAGTTCTTC.

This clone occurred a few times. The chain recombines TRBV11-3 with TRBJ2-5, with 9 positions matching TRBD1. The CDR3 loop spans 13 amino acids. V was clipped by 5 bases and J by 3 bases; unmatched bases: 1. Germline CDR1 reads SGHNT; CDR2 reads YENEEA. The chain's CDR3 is CASSRTGEETQYF. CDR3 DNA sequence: TGTGCCAGCAGCCGGACAGGGGAAGAGACCCAGTACTTC.

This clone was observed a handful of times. This CDR3 reads CATSRDTGLFNTGELFF. Here the CDR3 DNA reads TGTGCCACCAGCAGAGATACGGGACTGTTCAACACCGGGGAGCTGTTTTTT. This sequence joins TRBV15 and TRBJ2-2, with a tentative D call TRBD2 (6 bases). There are 17 residues in the CDR3. CDR1 is LNHNV, CDR2 YYDKDF, per germline (reference sequence). The V and J ends lost 0 bases and 2 bases respectively, with 13 bases between them.

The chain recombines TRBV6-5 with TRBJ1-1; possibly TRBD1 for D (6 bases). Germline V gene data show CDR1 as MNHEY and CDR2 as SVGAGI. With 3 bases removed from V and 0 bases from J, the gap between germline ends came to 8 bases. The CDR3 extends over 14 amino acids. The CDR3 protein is CASSYGQLNTEAFF. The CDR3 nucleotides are TGTGCCAGCAGTTATGGACAGTTGAACACTGAAGCTTTCTTT.

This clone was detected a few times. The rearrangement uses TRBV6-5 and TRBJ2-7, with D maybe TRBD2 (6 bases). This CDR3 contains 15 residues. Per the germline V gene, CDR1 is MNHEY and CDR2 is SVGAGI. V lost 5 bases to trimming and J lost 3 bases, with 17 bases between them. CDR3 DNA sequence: TGTGCCAGCAGTCGGGAAGGGAGGATGAACTACGAGCAGTACTTC. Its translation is CASSREGRMNYEQYF.

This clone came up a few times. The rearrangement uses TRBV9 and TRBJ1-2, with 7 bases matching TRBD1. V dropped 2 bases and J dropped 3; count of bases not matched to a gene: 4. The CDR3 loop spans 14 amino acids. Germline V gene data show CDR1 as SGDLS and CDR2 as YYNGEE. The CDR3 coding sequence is TGTGCCAGCAGCGTCACAGGGGTCGACTATGGCTACACCTTC. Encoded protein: CASSVTGVDYGYTF.

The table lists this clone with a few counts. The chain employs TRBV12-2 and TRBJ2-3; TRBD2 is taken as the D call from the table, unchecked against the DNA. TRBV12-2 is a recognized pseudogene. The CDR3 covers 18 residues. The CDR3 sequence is CASRFRDSSGSITDTQYF. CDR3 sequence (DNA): TGTGCAAGTCGCTTTAGAGACTCTAGCGGGAGTATCACAGATACGCAGTATTTT.

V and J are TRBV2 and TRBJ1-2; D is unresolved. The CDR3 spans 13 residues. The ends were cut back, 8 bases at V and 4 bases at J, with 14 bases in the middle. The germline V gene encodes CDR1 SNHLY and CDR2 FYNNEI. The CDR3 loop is CASGQQGSYGYTF. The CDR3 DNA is TGTGCCAGCGGCCAACAAGGGTCCTATGGCTACACCTTC.

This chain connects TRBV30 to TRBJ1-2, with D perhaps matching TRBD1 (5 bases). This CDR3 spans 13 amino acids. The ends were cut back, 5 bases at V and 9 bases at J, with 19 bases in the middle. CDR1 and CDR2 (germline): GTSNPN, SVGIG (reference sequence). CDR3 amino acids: CAWFSGRGSSYTF. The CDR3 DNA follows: TGTGCCTGGTTCTCGGGGAGGGGCAGCAGCTACACCTTC.

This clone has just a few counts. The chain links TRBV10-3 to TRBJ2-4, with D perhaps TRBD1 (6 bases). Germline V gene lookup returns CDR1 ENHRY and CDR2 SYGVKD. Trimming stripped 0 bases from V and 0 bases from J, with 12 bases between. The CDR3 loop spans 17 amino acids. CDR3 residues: CAISESKGDSAKNIQYF. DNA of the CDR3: TGTGCCATCAGTGAGTCGAAGGGGGATTCAGCCAAAAACATTCAGTACTTC.

CDR3: CASSPPGPYGYTF. Here the CDR3 DNA reads TGTGCCAGCAGTCCCCCTGGGCCGTATGGCTACACCTTC. The rearrangement joins TRBV25-1 to TRBJ1-2, with D hard to call. The germline V gene has CDR1 MGHDK and CDR2 SYGVNS. The germline V and J ends were trimmed by 5 bases and 5 bases, with 12 bases remaining between them. The CDR3 sequence is 13 residues long.

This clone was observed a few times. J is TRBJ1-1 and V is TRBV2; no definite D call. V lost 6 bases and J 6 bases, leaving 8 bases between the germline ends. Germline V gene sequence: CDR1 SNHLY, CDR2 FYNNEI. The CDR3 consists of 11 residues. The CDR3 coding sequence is TGTGCCAGCAGGGTAATAGCTGAAGCTTTCTTT. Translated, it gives CASRVIAEAFF.

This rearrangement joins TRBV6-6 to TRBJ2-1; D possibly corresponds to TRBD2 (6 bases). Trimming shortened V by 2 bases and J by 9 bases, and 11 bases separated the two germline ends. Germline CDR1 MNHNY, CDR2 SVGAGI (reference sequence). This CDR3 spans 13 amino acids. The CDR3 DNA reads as TGTGCCAGCAGTTACGGCCCGGAGGGTGAGCAGTTCTTC. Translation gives CASSYGPEGEQFF.